The clone carrying this TCR beta chain occurred many times. Its antigen remains unknown. The data originate from a study of T cells in Graves' hyperthyroidism and ophthalmopathy. Deletions cut 1 base from V and 6 bases from J, with 6 bases between. CDR3 length equals 13 residues. The germline gives CDR1 MDHEN, CDR2 SYDVKM. General observations from the study: Clonotypes that were expanded in thyroid above 0.001 mostly appeared in blood too. The model foresaw ophthalmopathy a median around seven months prior to onset.

TCR beta CDR3 region amplification was performed from RNA transcripts. HTBI primers were employed in a first-round RT-PCR of the TCR CDR3. In TCRdb, the multiplex PCR reads were re-called with MiXCR into one record per CDR3 protein. The data hold about 740,000 distinct CDR3 sequences, with 14% observed a single time. Stable Graves' hyperthyroidism denoted no ophthalmopathy progression over 18 months. The sequence derives from a woman aged 18-29 years with Graves' hyperthyroidism. Material: blood. V usage is TRBV28 and J usage is TRBJ2-2; unclear D gene. In DNA, the CDR3 is TGTGCCAGCAGTTTATCGTTATCCGGGGAGCTGTTTTTT. Encoded protein: CASSLSLSGELFF. Full variable domain (outside the CDR3, taken from reference TRBV28 and TRBJ2-2): DVKVTQSSRYLVKRTGEKVFLECVQDMDHENMFWYRQDPGLGLRLIYFSYDVKMKEKGDIPEGYSVSREKKERFSLILESASTNQTSMYLCASSLSLSGELFFGEGSRLTVL.